One and the same sample provided the 14 T cell receptor beta chains below, sequenced in a study of T-cell reconstitution after alpha-beta-depleted transplantation in children. Unique molecular identifiers were incorporated into the prepared TCRbeta library. TCRdb processed the PCR reads anew with MiXCR; each CDR3 protein has one entry. The table lists some 550,000 distinct CDR3 sequences, roughly 23% of them singletons. This specimen consisted of PBMCs, mostly from graft donor cells, obtained 360 days after TCRalphabeta/CD19-depleted stem cell transplant. Receptor source: a boy in the first two years of life who had a stem cell transplant for acute myeloid leukemia, so the T cells may come from the graft donor.

This clonotype was seen more than once but under ten times. The CDR3: CSASGTSGDYEQYF. Written as DNA, the CDR3 is TGCAGTGCTAGCGGGACTAGCGGGGATTACGAGCAGTACTTC. This chain links TRBV20-1 with TRBJ2-7; 13 bases line up with TRBD2. The germline CDR1 and CDR2 sequences are DFQATT and SNEGSKA (reference sequence). This CDR3 comprises 14 residues. V shed 3 bases and J 4 bases; nucleotides not matched to a gene: 3.

This clonotype was found a few times. The chain links TRBV10-3 to TRBJ2-5; 13 nucleotides align to TRBD2. The CDR3 has 17 amino acids. Trimming removed 3 bases from V and 4 bases from J; junction bases left unmatched: 8. Per germline, CDR1 ENHRY and CDR2 SYGVKD. In DNA form, the CDR3 reads TGTGCCATCAGTGACTCACTAGCGGGGGGGCCGTCAGAGACCCAGTACTTC. It is translated as CAISDSLAGGPSETQYF.

This sequence joins TRBV29-1 and TRBJ1-2; D ambiguous. Germline V gene data show CDR1 as SQVTM and CDR2 as ANQGSEA. This CDR3 has 13 amino acids. V lost 1 base, J lost 3 bases, and 9 bases lay in between. The CDR3 protein is CSVEVGQYYGYTF. In nucleotides, the CDR3 is TGCAGCGTTGAAGTAGGGCAGTACTATGGCTACACCTTC.

The table lists this clonotype with many counts. The chain uses TRBV4-1 and TRBJ2-2; 8 bases map to TRBD2. Germline V lookup: CDR1 MGHRA, CDR2 YSYEKL. V was pared by 1 base and J by 6 bases, with 10 bases of the junction left unmatched. This CDR3 has 17 residues. CDR3: CASSQGYAGGSAGELFF. The CDR3 DNA reads as TGCGCCAGCAGCCAAGGGTACGCGGGGGGTAGTGCCGGGGAGCTGTTTTTT.

The J gene is TRBJ2-5, the V gene TRBV12-3 or TRBV12-4, with TRBD1 as a possible D gene (6 bases). This CDR3 comprises 15 residues. With 6 bases removed from V and 7 bases from J, the gap between germline ends came to 21 bases. The CDR3 protein is CASRQGGTTAGTQYF. For the CDR3, the DNA is TGTGCCAGCAGACAAGGGGGTACAACCGCGGGGACCCAGTACTTC.

This clonotype has only a few counts. J is TRBJ2-5 and V is TRBV7-8, with no clear D. The CDR3 extends over 14 amino acids. CDR1 is SGHVS and CDR2 is FQNEAQ in the germline V gene. Trimming cost V 3 bases and J 5 bases, with 13 bases left between them. The CDR3 region is CASSFRRYGETQYF. For the CDR3, the DNA is TGTGCCAGCAGCTTTCGGCGGTACGGGGAGACCCAGTACTTC.

This clonotype was recorded many times. CDR3 nucleotide sequence: TGCGCCAGCAGCCCGGAGGCGGACAGGCTCGACGAGCAGTACGTC. This translates into CASSPEADRLDEQYV. The V and J genes are TRBV5-1 and TRBJ2-7; 7 positions match TRBD1. V dropped 4 bases and J dropped 5; count of bases not matched to a gene: 12. CDR3 size: 15 residues. Looked up from germline, CDR1 is SGHRS and CDR2 is YFSETQ.

In this sample, this clonotype turned up a few times. The chain carries TRBV5-1 and TRBJ2-7; a weak D match, TRBD2 (7 bases). This CDR3 has 16 residues. Germline V gene sequence: CDR1 SGHRS, CDR2 YFSETQ. Trimming shortened V by 0 bases and J by 3 bases, and 16 bases separated the two germline ends. The CDR3 sequence: CASSLAGGDIDYEQYF. In DNA, the CDR3 is TGCGCCAGCAGCTTGGCGGGGGGCGATATAGACTACGAGCAGTACTTC.

The chain joins TRBV10-3 to TRBJ1-5; D perhaps matches TRBD1 (6 bases). This CDR3 spans 14 amino acids. Germline CDR1 and CDR2: ENHRY and SYGVKD. The germline V and J ends were trimmed by 2 bases and 6 bases, with 11 bases remaining between them. This chain's CDR3 is CAISEQGRLQPQHF. In DNA form, the CDR3 reads TGTGCCATCAGTGAGCAGGGGAGGCTTCAGCCCCAGCATTTT.

This clonotype has only a few counts. The chain couples TRBV7-3 to TRBJ2-7; weak D call: TRBD1 (7 bases). CDR1 and CDR2 from the germline V gene are SGHTA and FQGTGA. Trimming took 4 bases from V and 6 from J, leaving 13 bases between them. The CDR3 consists of 13 residues. CDR3 protein: CASSYYRGGEQYF. CDR3 nucleotides: TGTGCCAGCAGCTACTACAGGGGAGGCGAGCAGTACTTC.

The chain carries TRBV4-2 and TRBJ1-2, with D possibly matching TRBD1 (6 bases). The CDR3 runs to 15 residues. Trimming cost V 3 bases and J 6 bases, with 17 bases left between them. Germline CDR1 and CDR2: LGHNA and YNFKEQ. CDR3 DNA sequence: TGTGCCAGCAGCCATTCCGCGGGGGGGCCTGATGGCTACACCTTC. Translation gives CASSHSAGGPDGYTF.

This rearrangement joins TRBV6-1 to TRBJ1-5; 9 bases agree with TRBD1. V trimming: 5 bases; J trimming: 5 bases; junction bases outside the gene matches: 7. This CDR3 has 15 residues. In germline, CDR1 is MNHNS, CDR2 SASEGT. In DNA, the CDR3 is TGTGCCAGCAGTACGATCCGGGACAGGGATCAGCCCCAGCATTTT. Amino acid sequence: CASSTIRDRDQPQHF.

The gene calls are TRBV7-2 and TRBJ2-3, with D perhaps given as TRBD1 or TRBD2 (5 bases each). The CDR3 sequence is 14 residues long. V lost 3 bases, J lost 4 bases, and 11 bases lay in between. Germline assignment: CDR1 SGHTA and CDR2 FQGNSA. CDR3 sequence (DNA): TGTGCCAGCAGCTTTAACTCGGGGCCAGATACGCAGTATTTT. This codes for CASSFNSGPDTQYF.

This clonotype was observed at least ten times. V is TRBV29-1 and J is TRBJ2-7, with 12 bases lining up with TRBD1. This CDR3 has 14 residues. Germline CDR1 and CDR2: SQVTM and ANQGSEA. With V trimmed by 4 bases and J by 6 bases, 7 bases remained unmatched. The DNA for the CDR3 is TGCAGCGTTGTGACCGGGACAGGGGGCGTCGAGCAGTACTTC. Its translation: CSVVTGTGGVEQYF.